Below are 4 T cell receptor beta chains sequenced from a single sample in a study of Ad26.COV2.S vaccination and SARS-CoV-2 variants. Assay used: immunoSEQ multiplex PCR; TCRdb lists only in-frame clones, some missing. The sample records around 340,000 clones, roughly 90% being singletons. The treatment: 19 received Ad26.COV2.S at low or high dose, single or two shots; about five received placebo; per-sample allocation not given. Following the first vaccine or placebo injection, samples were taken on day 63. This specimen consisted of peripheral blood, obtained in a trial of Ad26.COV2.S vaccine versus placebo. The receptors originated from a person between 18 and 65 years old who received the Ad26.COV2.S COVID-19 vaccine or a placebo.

CDR3 DNA: TGTGCCACCGGACCCCGGGGTAATGAAAAACTGTTTTTT. It translates to CATGPRGNEKLFF. The chain carries TRBV10-3 and TRBJ1-4; unclear D gene. V was shortened by 10 bases and J by 4 bases, with 13 bases between the two germline ends. The CDR3 contains 13 residues. The germline gives CDR1 ENHRY, CDR2 SYGVKD.

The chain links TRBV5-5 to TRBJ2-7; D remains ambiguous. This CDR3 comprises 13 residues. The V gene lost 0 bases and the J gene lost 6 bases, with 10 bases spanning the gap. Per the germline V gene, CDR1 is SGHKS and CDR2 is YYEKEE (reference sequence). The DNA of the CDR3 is TGTGCCAGCAGCTTGGGGGGTAACTCCGAGCAGTACTTC. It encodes CASSLGGNSEQYF.

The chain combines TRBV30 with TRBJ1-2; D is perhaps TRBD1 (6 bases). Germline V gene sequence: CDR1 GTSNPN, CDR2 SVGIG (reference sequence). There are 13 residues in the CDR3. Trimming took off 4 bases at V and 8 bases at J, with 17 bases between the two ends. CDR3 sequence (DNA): TGTGCCTGGACTCTGACAGGAGCGTTAGGCTACACCTTC. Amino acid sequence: CAWTLTGALGYTF.

The CDR3 sequence: CASSREAGGFTEAFF. As DNA, the CDR3 is TGTGCCAGCAGCCGAGAAGCAGGTGGGTTCACTGAAGCTTTCTTT. The chain uses TRBV4-2 and TRBJ1-1; D gene uncertain. V lost 4 bases and J lost 4, with 16 bases in between. This CDR3 region has 15 residues. Germline V gene data show CDR1 as LGHNA and CDR2 as YNFKEQ.